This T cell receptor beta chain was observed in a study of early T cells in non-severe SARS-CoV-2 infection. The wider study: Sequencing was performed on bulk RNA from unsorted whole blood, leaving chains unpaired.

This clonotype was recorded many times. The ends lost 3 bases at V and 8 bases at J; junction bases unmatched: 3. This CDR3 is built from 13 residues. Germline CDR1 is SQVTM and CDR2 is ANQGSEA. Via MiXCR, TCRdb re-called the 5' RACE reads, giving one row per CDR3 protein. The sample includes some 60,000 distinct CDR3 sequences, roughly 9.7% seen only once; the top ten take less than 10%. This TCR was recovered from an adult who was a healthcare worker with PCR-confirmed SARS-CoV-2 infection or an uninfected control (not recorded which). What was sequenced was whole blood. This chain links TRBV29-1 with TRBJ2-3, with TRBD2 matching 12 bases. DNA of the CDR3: TGCAGCGTTGAGGGACTAGCGGGTGGTACGCAGTATTTT. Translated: CSVEGLAGGTQYF.